Listed here is a single TCR beta chain. Its antigen is unidentified. Germline CDR1 reads KGHSH; CDR2 reads LQKENI. The V gene lost 1 base and the J gene lost 0 bases, with 16 bases spanning the gap. There are 19 residues in the CDR3. These data originate in a study of beta chain features in type 1 diabetes. Whole-study findings and limits: The naive, central memory and Treg TCRB repertoires showed an apparent similarity that was greater among patients than among healthy donors. All four CD4+ subsets of Type 1 diabetes patients contained TCRB CDR3s that were moderately but significantly shorter.

Expressed TCRB transcripts were sequenced because the isolated RNA had all been reverse transcribed beforehand. The table came from immunoSEQ multiplex PCR; TCRdb's copy has only in-frame clones and leaves some out. The table lists around 690,000 clones, around 12% of them singletons, with over 0.1% in the top ten. Sorting produced populations that all topped 95% purity. The specimen sequenced was naive CD4+ T cells from blood. The clonotype comes from a young man with type 1 diabetes. The chain has TRBV18 and TRBJ2-6; perhaps TRBD1 as D (6 bases). The CDR3 spells CASSPRWDMPYSGANVLTF. The CDR3 coding sequence is TGTGCCAGCTCACCACGGTGGGACATGCCATACTCTGGGGCCAACGTCCTGACTTTC.